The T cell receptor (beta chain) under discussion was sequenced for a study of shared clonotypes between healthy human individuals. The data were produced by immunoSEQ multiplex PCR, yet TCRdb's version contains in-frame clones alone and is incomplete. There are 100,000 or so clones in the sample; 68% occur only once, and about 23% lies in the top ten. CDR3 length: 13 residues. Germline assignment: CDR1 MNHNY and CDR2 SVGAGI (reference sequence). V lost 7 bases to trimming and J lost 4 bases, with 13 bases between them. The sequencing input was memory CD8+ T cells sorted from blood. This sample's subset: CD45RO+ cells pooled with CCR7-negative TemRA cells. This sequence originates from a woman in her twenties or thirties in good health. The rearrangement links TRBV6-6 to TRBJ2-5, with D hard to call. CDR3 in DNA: TGTGCCAGCATGTGGGTCGGTGGAGAGACCCAGTACTTC. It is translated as CASMWVGGETQYF.